This T cell receptor (beta chain) is drawn from a study of blood T cell repertoires in COVID-19. As for the study in general: COVID-19 samples, acute and convalescent, were from the United States, Italy and Spain. T cells, B-cell-depleted T cells, or PBMCs supplied cDNA or gDNA.

Authors' processing steps: Cell counts per sample came from amplifying reference gene primers. Libraries were prepared by immunoSEQ multiplex PCR; TCRdb keeps only in-frame clonotypes and omits some of them. Clone size and V and J calls were adopted from that table, with D and trimming inferred from the DNA. The sample holds more than 200,000 clones, around 89% seen once. Sequenced: peripheral blood. The receptor was isolated from a man in his sixties or seventies with acute or convalescent COVID-19.

CDR3 DNA sequence: TGCACCAGCCGTCGGGAGAACACCGGGGAGCTGTTTTTT. Residues: CTSRRENTGELFF. V is TRBV1 and J is TRBJ2-2; the DNA was not compared with TRBD2, the D call given in the table. TRBV1 is deemed a pseudogene. This CDR3 has 13 residues.